This T cell receptor beta chain is from a study of regulatory T cells in long-lasting Graves disease. iRepertoire HTBI primers and Arm-PCR of CDR3 regions built TCR beta libraries. Each CDR3 protein gets one entry after TCRdb re-called the multiplex PCR reads with MiXCR. The sample holds 500,000 or so distinct CDR3 sequences; more than 15% are singletons and the top ten take around a quarter. V was clipped by 2 bases and J by 1 base; unmatched bases: 10. Germline assignment: CDR1 MGHRA and CDR2 YSYEKL. The CDR3 runs to 20 residues. The time point was: newly diagnosed GD, antithyroid drugs for less than 3 months. Construction of the TCR library relied on RNA isolated from PBMCs. These data also formed part of another study, on T cells in Graves' hyperthyroidism and ophthalmopathy.

This clonotype was obtained from a middle-aged woman with Graves disease. This rearrangement joins TRBV4-1 to TRBJ2-1; TRBD2 aligns across 14 bases. Material: peripheral blood mononuclear cells (PBMCs), obtained at new diagnosis, from a patient treated with antithyroid drugs. CDR3 bases: TGCGCCAGCAGCCAACGCGGACTAGCGGGGGGCTTAGATTCCTACAATGAGCAGTTCTTC. Translated: CASSQRGLAGGLDSYNEQFF.